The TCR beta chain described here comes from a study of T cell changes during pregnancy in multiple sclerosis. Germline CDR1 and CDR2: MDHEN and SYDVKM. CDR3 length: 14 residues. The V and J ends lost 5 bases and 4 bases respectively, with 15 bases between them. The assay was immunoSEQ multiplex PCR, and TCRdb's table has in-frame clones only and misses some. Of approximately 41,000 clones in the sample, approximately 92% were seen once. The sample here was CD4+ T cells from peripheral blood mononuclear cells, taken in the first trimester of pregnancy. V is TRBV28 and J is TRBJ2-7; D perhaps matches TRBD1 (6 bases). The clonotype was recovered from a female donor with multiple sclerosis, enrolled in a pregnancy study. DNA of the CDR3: TGTGCCAGCAGTGATCCCGGGACACGGTACGAGCAGTACTTC. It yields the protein CASSDPGTRYEQYF.